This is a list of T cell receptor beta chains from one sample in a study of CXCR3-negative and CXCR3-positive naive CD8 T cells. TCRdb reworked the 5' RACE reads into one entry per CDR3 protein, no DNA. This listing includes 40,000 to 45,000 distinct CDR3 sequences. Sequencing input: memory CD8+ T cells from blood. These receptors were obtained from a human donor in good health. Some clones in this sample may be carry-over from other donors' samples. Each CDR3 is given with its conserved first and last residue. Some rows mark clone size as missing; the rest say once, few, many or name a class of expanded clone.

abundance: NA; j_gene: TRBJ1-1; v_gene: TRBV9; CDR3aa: CASTPTGWNTEAFF
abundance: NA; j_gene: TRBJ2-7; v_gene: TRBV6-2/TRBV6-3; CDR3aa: CASSQDHESSYEQYF
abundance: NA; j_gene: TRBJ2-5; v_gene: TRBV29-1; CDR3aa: CSVGGTGGLETQYF
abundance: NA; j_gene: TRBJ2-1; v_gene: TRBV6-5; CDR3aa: CASSYGGGGYNEQFF
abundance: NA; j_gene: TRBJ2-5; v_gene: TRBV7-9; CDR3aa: CASSVLQETQYF
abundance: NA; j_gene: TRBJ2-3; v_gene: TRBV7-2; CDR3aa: CASSLGPASTDTQYF
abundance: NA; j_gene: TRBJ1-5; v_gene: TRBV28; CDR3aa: CASNWGNSNQPQHF
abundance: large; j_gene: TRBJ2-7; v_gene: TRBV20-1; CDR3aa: CSARGDRDYEQYF
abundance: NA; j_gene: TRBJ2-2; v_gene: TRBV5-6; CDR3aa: CASSLMLAGGSDTGELFF
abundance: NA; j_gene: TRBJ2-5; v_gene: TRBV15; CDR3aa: CATSRGGGAEVTQYF
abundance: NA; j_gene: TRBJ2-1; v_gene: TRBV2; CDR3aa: CASSERGGGPLGTNEQFF
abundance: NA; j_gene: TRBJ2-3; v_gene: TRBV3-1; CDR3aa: CASSLRDFTDTQYF
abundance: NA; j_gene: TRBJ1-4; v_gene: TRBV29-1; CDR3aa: CSAVGGDEKLFF
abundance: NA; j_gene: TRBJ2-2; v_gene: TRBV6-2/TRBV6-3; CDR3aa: CASSYSTWDLRTGELFF
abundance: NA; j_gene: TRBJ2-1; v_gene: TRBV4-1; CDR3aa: CASSQDSSGTVRGQFF
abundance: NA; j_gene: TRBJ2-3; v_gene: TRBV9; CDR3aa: CASSVAGGRTQYF
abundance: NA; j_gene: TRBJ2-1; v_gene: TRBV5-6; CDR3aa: CASSPRTDEQFF
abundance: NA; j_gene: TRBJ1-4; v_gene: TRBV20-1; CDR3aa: CSAVRVELDSSGEKLFF